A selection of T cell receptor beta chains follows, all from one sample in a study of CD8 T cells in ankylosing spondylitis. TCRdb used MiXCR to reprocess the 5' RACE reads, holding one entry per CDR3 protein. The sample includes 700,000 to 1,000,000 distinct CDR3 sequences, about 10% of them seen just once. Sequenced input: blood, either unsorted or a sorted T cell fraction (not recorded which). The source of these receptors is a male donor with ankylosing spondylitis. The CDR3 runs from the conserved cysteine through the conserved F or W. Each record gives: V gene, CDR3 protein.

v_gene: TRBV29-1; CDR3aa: CSVLEGGDQPQHF
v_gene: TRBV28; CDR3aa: CASSTNTDTQYF
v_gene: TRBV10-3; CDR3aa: CAISGGLAGHYEQYF
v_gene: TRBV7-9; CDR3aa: CASSLGRGFGGTHEQFF
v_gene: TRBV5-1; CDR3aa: CASSSGRPSSYEQYF
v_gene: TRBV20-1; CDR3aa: CSAQYGTGGSDTQYF
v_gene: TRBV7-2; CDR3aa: CASSLFSGDTQYF
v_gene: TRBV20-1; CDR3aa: CSARDSTGRTEAFF
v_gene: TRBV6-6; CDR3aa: CAIKTMNTEAFF
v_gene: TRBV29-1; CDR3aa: CSVKPGETQYF
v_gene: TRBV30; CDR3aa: CAWSASQDTEAFF
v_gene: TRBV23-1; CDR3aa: CASSQATVLQETQYF
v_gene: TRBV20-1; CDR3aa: CSANEGAGDTEAFF
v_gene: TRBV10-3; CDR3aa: CAIAPGPYEQYF
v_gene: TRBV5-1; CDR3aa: CASRVGQDSYEQYF
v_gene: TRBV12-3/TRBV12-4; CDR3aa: CASSRRVPTGELFF
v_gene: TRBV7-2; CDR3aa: CASSPIMKVSYEQYF
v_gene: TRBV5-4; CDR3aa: CASSSRTGTGANVLTF
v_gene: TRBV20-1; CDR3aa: CSATDRSLTYEQYF
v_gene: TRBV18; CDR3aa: CASSPRSTARNTEAFF
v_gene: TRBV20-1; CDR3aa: CSAPTGAEQYF
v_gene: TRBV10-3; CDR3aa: CAISVGAVSEAFF
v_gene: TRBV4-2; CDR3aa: CASSQGPAYGYTF
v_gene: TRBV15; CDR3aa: CATSRGLWDRGVSYEQYF